These 3 T cell receptor beta chains were all obtained from the same sample, sequenced in a study of blood T cell repertoires in COVID-19. Clones were sequenced by immunoSEQ multiplex PCR, and TCRdb holds only the in-frame ones, with some missing. The sample carries about 150,000 clones, around 87% recorded once. Source material: peripheral blood. These receptors came from a woman aged 50 to 65 with active or convalescent COVID-19.

The chain uses TRBV6-2 or TRBV6-3 and TRBJ2-3, with 12 nucleotides matching TRBD2. CDR3 length equals 16 residues. Trimming at V came to 0 bases and at J to 7 bases, leaving 5 bases not matched to a gene. CDR1 and CDR2 (germline): MNHEY, SVGEGT. CDR3 in DNA: TGTGCCAGCAGTTACTCCGGACTAGCGGGAAGGTATACGCAGTATTTT. Protein: CASSYSGLAGRYTQYF.

V and J are TRBV2 and TRBJ2-5, with TRBD1 identical over 7 bases. With V trimmed by 4 bases and J by 3 bases, 11 bases remained unmatched. CDR1 and CDR2 from the germline V gene are SNHLY and FYNNEI. The CDR3 consists of 16 residues. The CDR3 spells CASSAPGQLIEETQYF. The CDR3 DNA is TGTGCCAGCAGTGCTCCGGGACAGTTGATAGAAGAGACCCAGTACTTC.

The rearrangement joins TRBV2 to TRBJ1-2, with D hard to call. V was trimmed by 4 bases and J by 4 bases, leaving 7 bases between them. Germline V gene sequence: CDR1 SNHLY, CDR2 FYNNEI. The CDR3 loop spans 12 amino acids. The CDR3 spells CASSVEGYGYTF. The CDR3 DNA reads TGTGCCAGCAGTGTGGAGGGCTATGGCTACACCTTC.